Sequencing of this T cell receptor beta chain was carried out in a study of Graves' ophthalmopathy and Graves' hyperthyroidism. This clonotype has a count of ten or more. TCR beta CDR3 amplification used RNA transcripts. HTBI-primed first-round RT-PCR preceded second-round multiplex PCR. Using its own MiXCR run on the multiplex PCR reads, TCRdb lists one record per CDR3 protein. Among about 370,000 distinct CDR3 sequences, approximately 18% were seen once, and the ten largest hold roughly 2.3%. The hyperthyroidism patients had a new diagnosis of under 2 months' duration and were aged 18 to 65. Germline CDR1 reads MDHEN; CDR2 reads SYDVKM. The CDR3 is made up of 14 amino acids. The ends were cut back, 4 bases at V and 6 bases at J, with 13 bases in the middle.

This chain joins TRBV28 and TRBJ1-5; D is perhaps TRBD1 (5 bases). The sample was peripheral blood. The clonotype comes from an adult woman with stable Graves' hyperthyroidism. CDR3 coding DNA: TGTGCCAGCAGTTGGGAGGGGATAGGTCAGCCCCAGCATTTT. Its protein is CASSWEGIGQPQHF.